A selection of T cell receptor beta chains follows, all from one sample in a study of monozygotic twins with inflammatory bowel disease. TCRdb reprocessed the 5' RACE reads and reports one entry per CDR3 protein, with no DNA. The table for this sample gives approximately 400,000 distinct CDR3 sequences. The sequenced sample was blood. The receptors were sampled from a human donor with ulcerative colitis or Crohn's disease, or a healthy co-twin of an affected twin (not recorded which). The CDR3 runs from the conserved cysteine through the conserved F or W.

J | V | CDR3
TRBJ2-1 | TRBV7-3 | CASSSTSGEQFF
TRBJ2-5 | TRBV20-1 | CSARAGVLETQYF
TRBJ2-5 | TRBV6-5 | CASSYSQGVTQYF
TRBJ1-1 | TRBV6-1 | CASSPSGTLRGTEAFF
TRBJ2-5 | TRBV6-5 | CASSYRGEIQYF
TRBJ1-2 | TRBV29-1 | CSVLDMAGGYTF
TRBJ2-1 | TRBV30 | CAWSGGGWQFF
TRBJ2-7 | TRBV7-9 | CASTRRGSSHEQYF
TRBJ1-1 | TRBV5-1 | CASEILPGGNTEAFF
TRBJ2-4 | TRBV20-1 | CSARDLRGGGIQYF
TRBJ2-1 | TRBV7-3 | CASSLTGTSGSYNEQFF
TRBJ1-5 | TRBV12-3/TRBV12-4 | CASSLGGTFLNQPQHF
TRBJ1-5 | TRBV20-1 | CSAARTGQPQHF
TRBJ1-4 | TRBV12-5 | CASGRRDGSNEKLFF